This TCR beta chain was captured in a study of identical twins. This clonotype has a count of ten or more. Antigen unknown. Trimming removed 1 base from V and 7 bases from J; junction bases left unmatched: 6. This CDR3 spans 15 amino acids. CDR1 and CDR2 (germline): SGHVS, FNYEAQ. TCRdb passed the 5' RACE reads through MiXCR, listing each CDR3 protein once. The data show hundreds of thousands of distinct CDR3 sequences, with 6% to 6.5% seen just once and approximately 2% held by the top ten. Whole-study results and caveats: Insertions were reduced in abundant cord blood beta clonotypes but not in memory repertoires. Zero-insertion findings could be partly confounded by invariant cells (MAIT and iNKT cells). Beta out-of-frame sequences showed weaker excess twin sharing. Among out-of-frame alpha sequences shared by twins, low generation probability occurred in excess.

Sequenced: naive T cells sorted from blood. The origin of this receptor is a man aged 18 to 29 in good health. V and J are TRBV7-6 and TRBJ2-2; 7 positions agree with TRBD2. DNA of the CDR3: TGTGCCAGCAGCTTAGTGCGGGAGTCAGACGGGGAGCTGTTTTTT. Protein sequence: CASSLVRESDGELFF.